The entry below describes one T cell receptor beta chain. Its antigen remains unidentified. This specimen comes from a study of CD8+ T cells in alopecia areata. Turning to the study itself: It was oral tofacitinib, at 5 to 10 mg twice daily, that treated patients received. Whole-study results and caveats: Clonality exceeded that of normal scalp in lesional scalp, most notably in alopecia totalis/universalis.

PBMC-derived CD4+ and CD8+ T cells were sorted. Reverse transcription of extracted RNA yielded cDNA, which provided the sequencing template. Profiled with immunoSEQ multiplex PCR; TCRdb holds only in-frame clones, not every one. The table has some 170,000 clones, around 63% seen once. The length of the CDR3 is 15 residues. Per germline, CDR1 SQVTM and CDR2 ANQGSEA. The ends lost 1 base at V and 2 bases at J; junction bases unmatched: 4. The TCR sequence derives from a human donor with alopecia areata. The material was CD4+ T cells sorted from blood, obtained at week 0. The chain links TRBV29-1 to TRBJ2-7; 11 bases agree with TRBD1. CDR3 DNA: TGCAGCGTTGAAGGGGACAGGGGGTCAGCCTACGAGCAGTACTTC. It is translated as CSVEGDRGSAYEQYF.